This TCR beta chain was documented in a study of chemoradiotherapy in HPV16-positive cancers. Sequenced by immunoSEQ multiplex PCR; TCRdb stores in-frame clones only, minus some. The table has about 12,000 clones, around 87% seen once. The study, taken as a whole, reports: Candidate HPV-specific clones and E7-related TCR motifs grew in tumor during treatment.

The CDR3 is 14 amino acids. The V gene's germline CDR1 is SGHAT and CDR2 FQNNGV. A remark on this clone: Its antigen is not identified. Germline is not matched at one junction end, which may reflect a read error.

The material was obtained from a patient who underwent chemoradiotherapy. The TCR was taken from a human donor with HPV-associated anogenital cancer. The genes are TRBV11-2 and TRBJ2-7, with a weak D call TRBD1 (6 bases). In nucleotides, the CDR3 is TGTGCCAGCAGCTTAGAGGGGGCCTCCTCCGAGCAGTACTTC. Amino acids: CASSLEGASSEQYF.